The 2 T cell receptor beta chains below come from one sample, sequenced in a study of shared clonotypes between healthy human individuals. Some clones are missing from TCRdb's copy, which holds only in-frame ones; the method was immunoSEQ multiplex PCR. The data hold roughly 1,100,000 clones, with around 74% observed a single time. Sequences were obtained from memory CD4+ T cells sorted from blood. Subset given: CD45RA-negative fraction. All receptors come from a man younger than 35 in good health.

CDR3 sequence reads: CASSPGTVNQPQHF. The CDR3 DNA sequence: TGTGCCAGCAGCCCAGGGACGGTCAATCAGCCCCAGCATTTT. This chain joins TRBV27 and TRBJ1-5, with D possibly TRBD1 on 5 matching bases. V lost 6 bases and J lost 3, with 12 bases in between. Germline V gives CDR1 MNHEY, CDR2 SMNVEV (reference sequence). The CDR3 spans 14 residues.

The V gene is TRBV6-4, the J gene TRBJ2-1; 8 nucleotides agree with TRBD2. CDR1 is MRHNA, CDR2 SNTAGT, per germline. J lost 4 bases, V lost 7 bases, and 12 bases had no gene match. There are 16 residues in the CDR3. The CDR3 loop reads CASNPTFGLAYNEQFF. The CDR3 region has the DNA TGTGCCAGCAATCCTACCTTTGGACTAGCTTACAATGAGCAGTTCTTC.